This T cell receptor beta chain emerged from a study of CD8 T cells in ankylosing spondylitis. Study-level findings and limits: Within ankylosing spondylitis blood, a TCR beta motif made up of eight or nine highly homologous variants appeared to be characteristic. In ankylosing spondylitis patients, matched synovial fluid reportedly showed significant enrichment of disease-linked clones.

Each TCR beta library was made by quantitative 5'-RACE that incorporated molecular barcodes. TCRdb reprocessed the 5' RACE reads via MiXCR and lists one record per CDR3 protein. The table shows 650,000 to 800,000 distinct CDR3 sequences, with around a fifth occurring only once. For this clonotype: Its antigen is still unknown.

Trimming at V came to 0 bases and at J to 3 bases, leaving 6 bases not matched to a gene. Germline V CDR1 and CDR2: SGHDN, FVKESK. The CDR3 consists of 16 residues. The source is a male donor with ankylosing spondylitis. The sample was blood, either unsorted or a sorted T cell fraction (not recorded which). The chain recombines TRBV14 with TRBJ2-3, with 7 nucleotides matching TRBD2. CDR3 sequence: CASSQEGRGKTDTQYF. CDR3 DNA: TGTGCCAGCAGCCAAGAAGGGCGGGGGAAGACAGATACGCAGTATTTT.